This record covers a single T cell receptor beta chain. CDR1 and CDR2 (germline): LGHDT, YNNKEL (reference sequence). The V gene end was trimmed by 2 bases and the J gene end by 4 bases; junction bases not matched to a gene: 2. The length of the CDR3 is 15 residues. Adults between roughly 18 and 89 years of age took part from fewer than 30 US areas. TCRdb's table, derived via immunoSEQ multiplex PCR, lists solely in-frame clones and lacks some. The profile covers about 300,000 clones, with about 90% appearing a single time and approximately 5.3% taken by the ten largest. The data were taken from a study of blood T cell repertoires in COVID-19.

The receptor was derived from a woman aged 25 to 39 who had recovered from COVID-19. The specimen was PBMCs or T cells enriched from blood (not recorded which). The J gene is TRBJ1-4, the V gene TRBV3-1 (or the pseudogene TRBV3-2); 9 bases map to TRBD1. The CDR3 DNA is TGTGCCAGCAGCCAACGGGACAGGGTTAATGAAAAACTGTTTTTT. It is translated as CASSQRDRVNEKLFF.